This T cell receptor (beta chain) was profiled in a study of blood T cell repertoires in COVID-19 (dated by TCRdb to the early 2020s). At the level of the whole study: Samples from collaborators originated in the United States, Italy and Spain and spanned both the acute and convalescent phases of COVID-19. The prospective study material was composed of cDNA or gDNA derived from T cells, B-cell-depleted T cells, or PBMCs. Deeply sampled blood TCRbeta repertoires from subjects exposed to, actively infected with, or recovered from COVID-19 were included in the dataset. The repertoires were released in a freely available public database meant as a resource for research on the immune response to SARS-CoV-2. Samples were obtained from the ongoing ImmuneRACE study (first 160 participants) and from 1,000 to 1,500 subjects provided by 6 global collaborators. Sample metadata almost always included a de-identified subject ID, COVID-19 status, age in years and sex. Where available, HLA class I and class II types were obtained from metadata supplied by the sample provider rather than from assay-based typing.

General study outcomes and caveats: The quantity of clinical and demographic metadata differed by source and by participant and was supplied without curation.

Trimming leaves V shorter by 3 bases and J shorter by 10 bases, with the junction holding 12 bases beyond the gene matches. The CDR3 runs 15 amino acids, cysteine and phenylalanine included. This entry keeps only the CDR3 DNA: 45 bases, framed from base 1. Via the germline V gene (reference sequence), CDR1 is SEHNR and CDR2 FQNEAQ. TCRbeta CDR3 regions were amplified from genomic DNA using the immunoSEQ Assay, a bias-controlled multiplex PCR. Under the source paper's analysis protocol: Nucleated cell counts per sample were estimated from amplification of reference gene primers within the assay. Sequence reads were collapsed and filtered to measure the absolute abundance of every unique TCRbeta CDR3 rearrangement. For each sample, productive Simpson clonality was calculated as the square root of Simpson's diversity index over productive rearrangements. TCRdb limited this immuneACCESS table to in-frame rearrangements with V and J called. A share of clones is missing; checked studies link under half to unresolved V genes, and the rest is unexplained. From that table come the V and J calls and clone size; the DNA was used to work out D and trimming. This sample comprises tens of thousands of clones, approximately 95% of them detected only once. The ten largest clonotypes hold about 0.9% of the sample.

Notes on this clone: What this receptor recognizes is not known. It has no much larger one-base neighbor in the sample; base qualities were not kept.

Collaborating institutions collected whole blood in K2EDTA tubes following their own protocols. For TCRbeta analysis, collaborator samples were shipped as frozen whole blood, as isolated PBMCs, or as DNA extracted from either sample type. The rearranged chain carries TRBV7-9 and TRBJ1-5, with 7 junctional bases fitting TRBD1. The sequenced sample consisted of peripheral blood. The clonotype was recovered from a male donor with active COVID-19. The CDR3 protein sequence reads: CASSLSRTGLSPQHF. The DNA sequence is TGTGCCAGCAGCTTGTCCCGGACAGGTCTGAGTCCCCAGCATTTT.